The rows below give T cell receptor beta chains drawn from one sample of a study of T-cell memory formation after mild COVID-19. One entry per CDR3 protein, called by TCRdb with MiXCR from the 5' RACE reads. The sample carries about 250,000 distinct CDR3 sequences, less than 20% recorded once. The sample was PBMCs or a T cell subset sorted from them (not recorded which). The receptor set was obtained from a man aged 18 to 30 who had mild COVID-19 (a few samples of this study predate the infection). Cell type and time point are not known. CDR3s leave out the opening cysteine and the closing phenylalanine or tryptophan. Some rows mark clone size as missing; the rest say once, few, many or name a class of expanded clone.

CDR3aa,abundance,v_gene,j_gene
ASSVDSYSYEQY,NA,TRBV5-1,TRBJ2-7
ASSAGQTEKLF,few,TRBV5-5,TRBJ1-4
ASSTRQGYWTGELF,NA,TRBV7-8,TRBJ2-2
ASTMDLRGRGYT,few,TRBV2,TRBJ1-2
SVVEVLPQETQY,NA,TRBV29-1,TRBJ2-5
ASSYLQPQNTGELF,NA,TRBV6-2/TRBV6-3,TRBJ2-2
ASSVDGNTEAF,few,TRBV5-1,TRBJ1-1
AWSLGTYQPQH,NA,TRBV30,TRBJ1-5
ASSPPGPSRV,few,TRBV5-1,TRBJ2-1
ASSLATGAGETQY,NA,TRBV5-1,TRBJ2-5
ASSLRGKKLF,NA,TRBV12-3/TRBV12-4,TRBJ1-4
ASSLAVTGTNGYT,few,TRBV7-9,TRBJ1-2
ASSLGHPSSYT,NA,TRBV7-9,TRBJ1-2
ASSYGTGLYNQPQH,few,TRBV6-2/TRBV6-3,TRBJ1-5
ASTWNTEAF,few,TRBV25-1,TRBJ1-1
AWSVIRSQPQH,NA,TRBV30,TRBJ1-5
AILGTGGYEQY,NA,TRBV10-3,TRBJ2-7
SARAGTGRTDTQY,few,TRBV20-1,TRBJ2-3
AISRAGADTQY,few,TRBV10-3,TRBJ2-3
ASSLVGSVSGNTIY,many,TRBV5-1,TRBJ1-3
ASSPGGPKDEQY,NA,TRBV9,TRBJ2-7
ASSGRIGGNTGELF,few,TRBV5-5,TRBJ2-2
ASSYEADTQY,NA,TRBV6-6,TRBJ2-3
ASSLRTRDSRQY,many,TRBV12-3/TRBV12-4,TRBJ2-7
ATSETGAEAF,NA,TRBV24-1,TRBJ1-1
ASSFEGGYTEAF,NA,TRBV5-4,TRBJ1-1
ASSYRTGTSYGYT,NA,TRBV6-2/TRBV6-3,TRBJ1-2
ASSSGGNIQY,NA,TRBV7-2,TRBJ2-4
AWSVRSADTQY,few,TRBV30,TRBJ2-3
ASSLDYLSGELF,NA,TRBV11-2,TRBJ2-2
ASTPSRRTGNTEAF,few,TRBV12-3/TRBV12-4,TRBJ1-1
ASSPNRGPQETQY,few,TRBV18,TRBJ2-5
ASSHTLGSYNSPLH,few,TRBV27,TRBJ1-6
ASSSQGSPLH,many,TRBV7-2,TRBJ1-6
ASSLAGIANEKLF,many,TRBV7-2,TRBJ1-4
ASSLGFGRLGAKNIQY,NA,TRBV7-2,TRBJ2-4
ASRVTANTGELF,few,TRBV12-3/TRBV12-4,TRBJ2-2
ASSQVAGQGPHNEQF,few,TRBV4-2,TRBJ2-1
ASSQGVRGELF,NA,TRBV18,TRBJ2-2
ASSWDREYNEQF,NA,TRBV5-1,TRBJ2-1
ASSEGARSYNEQF,few,TRBV5-1,TRBJ2-1
ASSHTPATEAF,few,TRBV4-2,TRBJ1-1
ASSRRAASGTDTQY,few,TRBV4-3,TRBJ2-3
ASSYRGLFGNEQF,NA,TRBV6-2/TRBV6-3,TRBJ2-1
ASSLVRVQETQY,few,TRBV5-1,TRBJ2-5